These 14 T cell receptor beta chains originate from one sample sequenced in a study of blood T cell repertoires in COVID-19. Using immunoSEQ multiplex PCR, the repertoire was profiled, and TCRdb retains in-frame clones only, with some absent. The sample holds 10,000 to 15,000 clones, approximately 86% seen once. The sequencing input was peripheral blood. Source of these receptors: a human donor in a cohort sampled during active COVID-19.

The chain couples TRBV5-6 to TRBJ1-5, with a weak D call TRBD1 (6 bases). CDR1 and CDR2 (germline): SGHDT, YYEEEE. Trimming stripped 6 bases from V and 2 bases from J, with 9 bases between. The CDR3 runs 13 residues. DNA for the CDR3: TGTGCCAGCACTAGACAGGGCAATCAGCCCCAGCATTTT. Its translation is CASTRQGNQPQHF. Full variable domain (missing parts from reference TRBV5-6 and TRBJ1-5): DAGVTQSPTHLIKTRGQQVTLRCSPKSGHDTVSWYQQALGQGPQFIFQYYEEEERQRGNFPDRFSGHQFPNYSSELNVNALLLGDSALYLCASTRQGNQPQHFGDGTRLSIL.

This chain links TRBV5-1 with TRBJ1-6; D gene ambiguous. CDR3 length: 15 residues. Deletions cut 5 bases from V and 5 bases from J, with 14 bases between. Germline loops: CDR1 SGHRS, CDR2 YFSETQ. The CDR3 protein is CASSLIGEDNSPLHF. The CDR3 DNA reads as TGCGCCAGCAGTCTCATCGGGGAGGATAATTCACCCCTCCACTTT.

This clone has just one count. This rearrangement joins TRBV7-8 to TRBJ1-6; 8 nucleotides line up with TRBD1. Losses at the gene ends were 2 bases for V and 7 bases for J; bases not matched to a gene: 4. CDR1 and CDR2 (germline): SGHVS, FQNEAQ. The CDR3 has 15 residues. Here the CDR3 DNA reads TGTGCCAGCAGCTTAAAGGACAGGGACAATTCACCCCTCCACTTT. This codes for CASSLKDRDNSPLHF.

The J gene is TRBJ1-2, the V gene TRBV5-1; TRBD1 aligns across 7 bases. The CDR3 loop spans 15 amino acids. Germline loops: CDR1 SGHRS, CDR2 YFSETQ. Trimming at V came to 4 bases and at J to 1 base, leaving 7 bases not matched to a gene. The CDR3 DNA sequence: TGCGCCAGCAGCGCCGGGACAGTAAATAACTATGGCTACACCTTC. This translates into CASSAGTVNNYGYTF.

The chain recombines TRBV4-3 with TRBJ1-2, with D unclear. The CDR3 has 15 residues. Trimming took 0 bases from V and 4 from J, leaving 12 bases between them. Per germline, CDR1 LGHNA and CDR2 YSLEER. The CDR3, as DNA: TGCGCCAGCAGCCAAGATCTTGGAACTACCTATGGCTACACCTTC. The encoded protein is CASSQDLGTTYGYTF.

V gene TRBV2 combines with J gene TRBJ2-5, with D unclear. Trimming took off 8 bases at V and 3 bases at J, with 10 bases between the two ends. CDR3 length: 12 amino acids. Per the germline V gene, CDR1 is SNHLY and CDR2 is FYNNEI. The CDR3 sequence is CASLTPEETQYF. CDR3 DNA: TGTGCCAGCCTGACTCCCGAAGAGACCCAGTACTTC.

This clone came up a few times. This chain uses TRBV2 with TRBJ2-1; a weak D match, TRBD1 (6 bases). This CDR3 is 14 amino acids long. Deletions cut 6 bases from V and 5 bases from J, with 14 bases between. Per germline, CDR1 SNHLY and CDR2 FYNNEI. CDR3 region: CASRAQGRNNEQFF. The CDR3 DNA sequence: TGTGCCAGCAGGGCCCAGGGGCGCAACAATGAGCAGTTCTTC.

The rearrangement links TRBV10-3 to TRBJ1-4; 9 bases agree with TRBD1. This CDR3 is built from 15 residues. Germline assignment: CDR1 ENHRY and CDR2 SYGVKD. The trim removed 4 bases at V and 5 bases at J, leaving 5 bases unmatched. CDR3 amino acids: CAISVGTGRNEKLFF. As DNA, the CDR3 is TGTGCCATCAGTGTCGGGACAGGGAGGAATGAAAAACTGTTTTTT.

This chain connects TRBV3-1 (or the pseudogene TRBV3-2) to TRBJ1-4, with D possibly matching TRBD1 (6 bases). V was cut by 4 bases and J by 4 bases, with 13 bases left in between. The CDR3 is 15 amino acids. Germline CDR1 is LGHDT and CDR2 is YNNKEL (reference sequence). The CDR3: CASSLNQGFNEKLFF. The CDR3 DNA follows: TGTGCCAGCAGCCTAAATCAGGGGTTTAATGAAAAACTGTTTTTT.

This sequence joins TRBV5-1 and TRBJ1-3, with a weak D call TRBD1 (5 bases). In germline, CDR1 is SGHRS, CDR2 YFSETQ. With 2 bases removed from V and 4 bases from J, the gap between germline ends came to 16 bases. The CDR3 contains 16 residues. The CDR3: CASSFTAGTAGNTIYF. The CDR3 DNA reads TGCGCCAGCAGCTTTACCGCCGGGACTGCGGGAAACACCATATATTTT.

The chain is built from TRBV6-5 and TRBJ2-3; TRBD1 aligns across 7 bases. This CDR3 comprises 14 residues. Trimming removed 8 bases from V and 3 bases from J; junction bases left unmatched: 8. CDR1 is MNHEY, CDR2 SVGAGI, per germline. CDR3 sequence: CASRRQGRTDTQYF. As DNA, the CDR3 is TGTGCCAGCCGCAGACAGGGACGGACAGATACGCAGTATTTT.

This chain uses TRBV6-5 with TRBJ2-4; a possible D gene is TRBD2 (5 bases). Trimming shortened V by 6 bases and J by 0 bases, and 12 bases separated the two germline ends. The CDR3 runs to 15 residues. CDR1 is MNHEY, CDR2 SVGAGI, per germline. The CDR3 loop is CASRYRDGAKNIQYF. CDR3 sequence (DNA): TGTGCCAGCAGATACCGGGATGGAGCCAAAAACATTCAGTACTTC.

This sequence joins TRBV11-2 and TRBJ1-3; no reliable D call. In germline, CDR1 is SGHAT, CDR2 FQNNGV. Between the trimmed V and J ends, which lost 1 base and 0 bases, there was a span of 4 bases. This CDR3 has 14 amino acids. CDR3 coding DNA: TGTGCCAGCAGCTTAGCCAACTCTGGAAACACCATATATTTT. Translation gives CASSLANSGNTIYF.

V and J are TRBV18 and TRBJ2-7; D uncertain. The ends were cut back, 3 bases at V and 1 base at J, with 7 bases in the middle. Germline assignment: CDR1 KGHSH and CDR2 LQKENI. The CDR3 is made up of 13 amino acids. Here the CDR3 DNA reads TGTGCCAGCTCACCGGGCTTGTCCTACGAGCAGTACTTC. Residues: CASSPGLSYEQYF.